What follows describes a single T cell receptor (beta chain). Its cognate antigen is unknown. Germline is not matched at one junction end, which may reflect a read error. Some clones are missing from TCRdb's copy, which holds only in-frame ones; the method was immunoSEQ multiplex PCR. The table lists 90,000 to 130,000 clones, about 92% of them singletons. These data are taken from a study of graft-versus-host responses after intestinal transplantation. At the level of the study: The transplants performed in recipients were multivisceral, liver-intestinal, or isolated intestinal. Tacrolimus plus steroids were given to all recipients for about 3 years, preceded by anti-thymocyte globulin induction. Study outcomes and limitations: Recipient marrow showed GvH clones, some seen first in ileum or blood. Clonal ratios of graft-versus-host to host-versus-graft in allografts were high for patients exhibiting graft-donor T cell macrochimerism.

Per the germline V gene, CDR1 is LNHDA and CDR2 is SQIVND (reference sequence). The CDR3 spans 15 residues. The sequences come from unstimulated CD8+ T cells sorted from spleen or lymph node cells, collected before transplant. The clonotype originates from a human donor who was the organ donor for an intestinal transplant. This chain uses TRBV19 with TRBJ2-3, with D tentatively TRBD2 (5 bases). Here the CDR3 reads CASSIDSSSTDMQYF. DNA of the CDR3: TGTGCCAGTAGTATAGACAGTTCTAGCACAGATATGCAGTATTTT.